Listed here is a single T cell receptor beta chain. Its antigen is unknown. CDR3 size: 16 residues. V gave up 2 bases and J gave up 2 bases, with 12 bases separating them. CDR1 MNHNY and CDR2 SVGAGI come from the germline V gene (reference sequence). The data derive from a study of OX40 agonist ivuxolimab in advanced cancers. Study outcomes and limitations: In the 0.1 to 3.0 mg/kg range, CD4+ and CD8+ blood T cells had expanded clonally by week 6.

Assay used: immunoSEQ multiplex PCR; TCRdb lists only in-frame clones, some missing. The sample has about 53,000 clones; 60% to 80% are singletons. The sequences come from CD4+ or CD8+ T cells sorted from blood, collected in a trial of the OX40 agonist ivuxolimab. The genes are TRBV6-6 and TRBJ2-2; the D is unclear. The source is an adult with an advanced solid tumor such as melanoma, head and neck, liver or kidney cancer. CDR3 in DNA: TGTGCCAGCAGTTACCGGCCGCTCCTAAACACCGGGGAGCTGTTTTTT. Its protein is CASSYRPLLNTGELFF.